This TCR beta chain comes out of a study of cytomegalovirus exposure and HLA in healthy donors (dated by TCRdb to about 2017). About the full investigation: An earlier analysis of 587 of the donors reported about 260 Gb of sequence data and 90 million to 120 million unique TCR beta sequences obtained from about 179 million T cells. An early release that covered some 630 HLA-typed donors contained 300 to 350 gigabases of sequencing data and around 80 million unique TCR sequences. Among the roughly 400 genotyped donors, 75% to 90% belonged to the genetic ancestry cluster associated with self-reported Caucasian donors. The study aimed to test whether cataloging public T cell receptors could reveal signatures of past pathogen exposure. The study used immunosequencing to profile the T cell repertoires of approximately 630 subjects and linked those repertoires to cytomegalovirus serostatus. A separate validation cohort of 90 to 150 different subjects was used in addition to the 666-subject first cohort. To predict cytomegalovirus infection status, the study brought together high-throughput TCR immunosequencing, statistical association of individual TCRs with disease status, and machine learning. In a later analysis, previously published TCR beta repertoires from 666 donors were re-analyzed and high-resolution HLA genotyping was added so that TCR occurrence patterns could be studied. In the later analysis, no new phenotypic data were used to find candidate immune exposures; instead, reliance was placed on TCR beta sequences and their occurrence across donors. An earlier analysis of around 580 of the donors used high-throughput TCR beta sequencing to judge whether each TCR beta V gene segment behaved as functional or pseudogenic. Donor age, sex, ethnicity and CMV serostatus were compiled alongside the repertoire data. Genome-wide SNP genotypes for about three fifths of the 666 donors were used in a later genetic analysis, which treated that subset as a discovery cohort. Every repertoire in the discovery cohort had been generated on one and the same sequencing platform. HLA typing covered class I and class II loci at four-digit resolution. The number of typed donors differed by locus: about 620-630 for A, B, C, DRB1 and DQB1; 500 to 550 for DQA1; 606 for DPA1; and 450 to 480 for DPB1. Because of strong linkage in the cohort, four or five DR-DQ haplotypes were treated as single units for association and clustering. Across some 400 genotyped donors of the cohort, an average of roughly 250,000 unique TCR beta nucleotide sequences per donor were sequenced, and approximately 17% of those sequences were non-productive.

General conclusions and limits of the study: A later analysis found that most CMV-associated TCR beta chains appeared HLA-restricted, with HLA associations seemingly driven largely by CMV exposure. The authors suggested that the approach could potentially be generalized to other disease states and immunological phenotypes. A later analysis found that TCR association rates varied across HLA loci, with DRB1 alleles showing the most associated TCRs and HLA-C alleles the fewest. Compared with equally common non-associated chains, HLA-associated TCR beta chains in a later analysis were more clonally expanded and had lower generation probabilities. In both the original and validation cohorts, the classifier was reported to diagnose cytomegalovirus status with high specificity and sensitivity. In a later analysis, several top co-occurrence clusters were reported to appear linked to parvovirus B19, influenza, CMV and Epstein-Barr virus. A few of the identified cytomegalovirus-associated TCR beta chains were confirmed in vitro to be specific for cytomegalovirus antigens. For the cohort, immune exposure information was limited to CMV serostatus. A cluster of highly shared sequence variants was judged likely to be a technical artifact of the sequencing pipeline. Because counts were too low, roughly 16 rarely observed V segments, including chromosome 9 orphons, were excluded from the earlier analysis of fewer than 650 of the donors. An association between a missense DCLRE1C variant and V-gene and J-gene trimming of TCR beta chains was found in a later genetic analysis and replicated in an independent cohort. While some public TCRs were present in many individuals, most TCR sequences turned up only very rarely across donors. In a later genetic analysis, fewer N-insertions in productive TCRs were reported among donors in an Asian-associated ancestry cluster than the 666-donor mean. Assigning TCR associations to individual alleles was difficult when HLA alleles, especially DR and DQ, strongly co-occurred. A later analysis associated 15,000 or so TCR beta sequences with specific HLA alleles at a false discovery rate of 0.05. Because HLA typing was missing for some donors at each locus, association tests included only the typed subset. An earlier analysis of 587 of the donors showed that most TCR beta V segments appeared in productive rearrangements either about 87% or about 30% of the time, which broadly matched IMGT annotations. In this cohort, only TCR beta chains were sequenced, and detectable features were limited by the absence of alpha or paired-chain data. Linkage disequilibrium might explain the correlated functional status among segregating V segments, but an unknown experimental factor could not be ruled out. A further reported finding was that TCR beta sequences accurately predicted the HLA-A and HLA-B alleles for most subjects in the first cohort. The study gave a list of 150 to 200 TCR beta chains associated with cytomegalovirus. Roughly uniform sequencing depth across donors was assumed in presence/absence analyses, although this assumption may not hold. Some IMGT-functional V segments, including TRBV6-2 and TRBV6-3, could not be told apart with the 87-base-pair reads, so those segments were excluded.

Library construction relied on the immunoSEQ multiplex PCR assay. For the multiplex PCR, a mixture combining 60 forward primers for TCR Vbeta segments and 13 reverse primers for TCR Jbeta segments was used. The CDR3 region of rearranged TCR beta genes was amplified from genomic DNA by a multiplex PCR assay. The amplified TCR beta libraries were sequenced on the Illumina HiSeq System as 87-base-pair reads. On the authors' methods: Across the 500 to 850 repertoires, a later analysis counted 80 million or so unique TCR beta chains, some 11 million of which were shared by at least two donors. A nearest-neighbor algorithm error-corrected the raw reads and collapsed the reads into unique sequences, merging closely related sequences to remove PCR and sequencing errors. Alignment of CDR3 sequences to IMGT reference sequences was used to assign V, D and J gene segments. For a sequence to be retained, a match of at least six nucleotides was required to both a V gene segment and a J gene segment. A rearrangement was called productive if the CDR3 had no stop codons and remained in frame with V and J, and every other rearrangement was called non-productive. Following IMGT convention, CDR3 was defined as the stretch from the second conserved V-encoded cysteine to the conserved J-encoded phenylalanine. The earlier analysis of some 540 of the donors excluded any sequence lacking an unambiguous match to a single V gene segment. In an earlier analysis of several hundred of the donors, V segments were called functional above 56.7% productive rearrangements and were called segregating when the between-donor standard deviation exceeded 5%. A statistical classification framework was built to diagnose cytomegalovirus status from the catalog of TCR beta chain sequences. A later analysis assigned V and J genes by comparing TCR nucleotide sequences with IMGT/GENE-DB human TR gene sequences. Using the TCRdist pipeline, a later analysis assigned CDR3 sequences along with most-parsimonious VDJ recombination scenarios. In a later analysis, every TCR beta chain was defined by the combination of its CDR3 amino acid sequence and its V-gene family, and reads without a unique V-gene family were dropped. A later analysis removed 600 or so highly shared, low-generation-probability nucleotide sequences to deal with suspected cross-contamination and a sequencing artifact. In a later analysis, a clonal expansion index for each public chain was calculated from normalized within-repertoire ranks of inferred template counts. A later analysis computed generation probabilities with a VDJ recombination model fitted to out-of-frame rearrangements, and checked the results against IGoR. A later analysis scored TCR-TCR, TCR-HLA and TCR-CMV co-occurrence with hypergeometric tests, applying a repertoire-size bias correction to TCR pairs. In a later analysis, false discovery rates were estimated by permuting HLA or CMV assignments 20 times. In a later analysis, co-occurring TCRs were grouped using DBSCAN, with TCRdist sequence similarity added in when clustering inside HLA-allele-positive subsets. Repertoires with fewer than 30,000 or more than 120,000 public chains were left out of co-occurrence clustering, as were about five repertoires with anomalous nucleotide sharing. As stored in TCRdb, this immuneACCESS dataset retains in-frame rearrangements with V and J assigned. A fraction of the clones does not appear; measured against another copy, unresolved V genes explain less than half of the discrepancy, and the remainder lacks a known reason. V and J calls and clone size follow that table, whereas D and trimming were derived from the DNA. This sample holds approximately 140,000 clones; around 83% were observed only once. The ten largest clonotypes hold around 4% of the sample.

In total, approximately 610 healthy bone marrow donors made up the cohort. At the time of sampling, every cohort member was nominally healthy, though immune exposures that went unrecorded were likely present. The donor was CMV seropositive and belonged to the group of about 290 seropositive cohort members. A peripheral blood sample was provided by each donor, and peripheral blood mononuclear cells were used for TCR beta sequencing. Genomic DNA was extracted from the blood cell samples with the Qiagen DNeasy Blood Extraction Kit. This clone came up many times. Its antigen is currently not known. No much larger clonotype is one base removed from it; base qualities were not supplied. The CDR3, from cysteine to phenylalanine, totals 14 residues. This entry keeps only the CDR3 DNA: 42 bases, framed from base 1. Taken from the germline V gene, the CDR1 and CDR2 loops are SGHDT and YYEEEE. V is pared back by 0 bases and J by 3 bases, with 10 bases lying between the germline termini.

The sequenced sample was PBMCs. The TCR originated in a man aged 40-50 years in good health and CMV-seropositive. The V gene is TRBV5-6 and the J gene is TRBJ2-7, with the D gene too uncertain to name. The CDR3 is CASSLGLIDYEQYF. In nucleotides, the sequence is TGTGCCAGCAGCTTGGGACTGATAGACTACGAGCAGTACTTC. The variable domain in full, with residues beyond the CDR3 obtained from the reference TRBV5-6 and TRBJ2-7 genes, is DAGVTQSPTHLIKTRGQQVTLRCSPKSGHDTVSWYQQALGQGPQFIFQYYEEEERQRGNFPDRFSGHQFPNYSSELNVNALLLGDSALYLCASSLGLIDYEQYFGPGTRLTVT.